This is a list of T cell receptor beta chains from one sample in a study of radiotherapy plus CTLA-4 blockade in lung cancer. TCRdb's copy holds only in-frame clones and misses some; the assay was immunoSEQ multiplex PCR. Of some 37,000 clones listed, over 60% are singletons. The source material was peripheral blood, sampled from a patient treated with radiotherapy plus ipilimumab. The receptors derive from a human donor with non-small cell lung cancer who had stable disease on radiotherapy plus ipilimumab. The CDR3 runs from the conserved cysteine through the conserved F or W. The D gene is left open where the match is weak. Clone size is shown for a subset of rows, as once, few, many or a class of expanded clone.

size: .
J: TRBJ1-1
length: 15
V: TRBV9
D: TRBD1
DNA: TGTGCCAGCAGCGCAAAACAGGGGGCAGACACTGAAGCTTTCTTT
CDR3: CASSAKQGADTEAFF

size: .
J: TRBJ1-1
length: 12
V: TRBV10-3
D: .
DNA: TGTGCCATCAGTGAGTCCCAGGGCTCCGCTTTCTTT
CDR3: CAISESQGSAFF

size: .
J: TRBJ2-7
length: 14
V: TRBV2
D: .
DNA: TGTGCCAGCAGTGAAGATGTCAGTTCCTACGAGCAGTACTTC
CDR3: CASSEDVSSYEQYF

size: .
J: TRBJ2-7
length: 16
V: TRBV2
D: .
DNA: TGTGCCAGCGCCCAAAGGGAACAGGGTTCCTCCTACGAGCAGTACTTC
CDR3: CASAQREQGSSYEQYF

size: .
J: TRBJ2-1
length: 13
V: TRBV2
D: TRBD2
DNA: TGTGCCAGCAGTGGGGTAGCGGGGGGCCCGGAGTTCTTC
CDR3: CASSGVAGGPEFF

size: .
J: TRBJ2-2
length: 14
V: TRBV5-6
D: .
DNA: TGTGCCAGCACCCCTCCGGGGAAAGCCGGGGAGCTGTTTTTT
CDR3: CASTPPGKAGELFF

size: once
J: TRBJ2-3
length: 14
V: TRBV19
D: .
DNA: TGTGCCAGTAGGGCGAACTCAGGGTTCGATACGCAGTATTTT
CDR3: CASRANSGFDTQYF

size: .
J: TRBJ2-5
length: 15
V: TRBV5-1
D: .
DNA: TGCGCCAGCAGCTTGGATCCGGGAAGCCAAGAGACCCAGTACTTC
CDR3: CASSLDPGSQETQYF

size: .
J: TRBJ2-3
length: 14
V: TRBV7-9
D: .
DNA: TGTGCCAGCAGCTTATCGGGGTCCACAGATACGCAGTATTTT
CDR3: CASSLSGSTDTQYF

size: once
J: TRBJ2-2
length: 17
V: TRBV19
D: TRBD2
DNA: TGTGCCAGTACCTCGCTCCTAGCGGGGGGGCACACCGGGGAGCTGTTTTTT
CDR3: CASTSLLAGGHTGELFF

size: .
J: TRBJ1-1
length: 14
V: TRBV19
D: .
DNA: TGTGCCAGTAGTATCCGGGGAGGGGGCACTGAAGCTTTCTTT
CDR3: CASSIRGGGTEAFF

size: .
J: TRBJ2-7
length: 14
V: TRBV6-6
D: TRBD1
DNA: TGTGCCAGCAGTGCCGGGACAGGGAGGGTCGAGCAGTACTTC
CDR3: CASSAGTGRVEQYF

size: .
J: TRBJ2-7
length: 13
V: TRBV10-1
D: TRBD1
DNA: TGCGCCAGCAGCTCGGGACAGGGTTTGAAACAGTACTTC
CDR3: CASSSGQGLKQYF

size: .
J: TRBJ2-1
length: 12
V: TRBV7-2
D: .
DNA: TGTGCCAGCAGCTCGTTCCGGGGTGAGCAGTTCTTC
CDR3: CASSSFRGEQFF

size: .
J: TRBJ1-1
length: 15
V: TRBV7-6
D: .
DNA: TGTGCCAGCAGCTTAGTAGCGGTTCCGAACACTGAAGCTTTCTTT
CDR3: CASSLVAVPNTEAFF

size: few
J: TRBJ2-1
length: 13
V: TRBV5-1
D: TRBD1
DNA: TGCGCCAGCAGCTCGACAGGGGAAAATGAGCAGTTCTTC
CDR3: CASSSTGENEQFF

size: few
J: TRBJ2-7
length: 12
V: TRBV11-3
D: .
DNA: TGTGCCAGCAGCTTAGGTTGGTACGAGCAGTACTTC
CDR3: CASSLGWYEQYF

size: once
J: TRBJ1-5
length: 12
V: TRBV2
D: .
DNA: TGTGCCACCCAGGGATCGGGTCAGCCCCAGCATTTT
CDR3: CATQGSGQPQHF

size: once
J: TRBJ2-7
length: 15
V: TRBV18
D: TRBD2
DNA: TGTGCCAGCTCACAGGGCCGCGGGGGACCCTACGAGCAGTACTTC
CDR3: CASSQGRGGPYEQYF

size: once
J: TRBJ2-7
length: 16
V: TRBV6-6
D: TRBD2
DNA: TGTGCCAGCAGTTACTCCGCCGGCGGGGGGGGCTACGAGCAGTACTTC
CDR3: CASSYSAGGGGYEQYF